This TCR beta chain was found in a study of cytomegalovirus exposure and HLA in healthy donors. Overall study context: Among the 398 genotyped donors, less than 85% were placed in the Caucasian-associated ancestry cluster. Study-level results: Later findings reportedly placed an Asian-associated ancestry cluster below the roughly 660-donor mean for N-insertions.

Concerning this clone: Its target is unknown.

The CDR3 covers 16 residues. Trimming pared 5 bases from V and 0 bases from J, leaving 13 bases between. CDR1 and CDR2 from the germline V gene are MNHEY and SMNVEV (reference sequence). Amplification used 60 Vbeta primers and 13 Jbeta primers. The data were produced by immunoSEQ multiplex PCR, yet TCRdb's version contains in-frame clones alone and is incomplete. The sample shows 95,000 to 100,000 clones, under 80% of them seen only once. This sequence originates from a man in his forties or fifties in good health and CMV-seronegative. The sequenced sample was PBMCs. The chain combines TRBV27 with TRBJ2-2; TRBD2 is a possible D gene (5 bases). DNA for the CDR3: TGTGCCAGCAGTCCCCGAGGCGGGCCGAACACCGGGGAGCTGTTTTTT. Protein sequence: CASSPRGGPNTGELFF.